The 26 T cell receptor beta chains reported below all come from one sample, sequenced in a study of response to subunit inactivated influenza vaccine (dated by TCRdb to 2016 to 2019). The sample's time point label, in plain terms: approximately 45 days after influenza vaccine administration. Preparation of the library involved RT-PCR. The reads were generated on an Illumina HiSeq 2500. TCRdb applied fastp at Q25 and MiXCR to the public reads, then kept only in-frame beta chains. Entries that share a CDR3 protein sequence are merged under the most common genes and DNA. In all, the sample holds 500,000 to 600,000 distinct CDR3 sequences, and 13% of those were seen once. The ten largest clonotypes hold around 12% of the sample. The sample consisted of PBMCs from blood, taken more than 35 days after vaccination. These receptors all come from a middle-aged man who received an inactivated influenza vaccine. Donor details come from another sample of the same person, matched by shared clones.

This clonotype was found a few times. The V gene is TRBV5-1, the J gene TRBJ2-3; D possibly corresponds to TRBD2 (5 bases). V was trimmed by 2 bases and J by 1 base, leaving 14 bases between them. Germline CDR1 SGHRS, CDR2 YFSETQ. The CDR3 has 16 residues. The CDR3 region has the DNA TGCGCCAGCAGCTTTCAGAGCGGTTCGGGCACAGATACGCAGTATTTT. Protein sequence: CASSFQSGSGTDTQYF.

V is TRBV20-1 and J is TRBJ2-3; no reliable D call. Trimming removed 4 bases from V and 4 bases from J, with 21 bases in between. Germline CDR1 is DFQATT and CDR2 is SNEGSKA (reference sequence). The CDR3 runs to 16 residues. The CDR3 loop is CSATVFGEGVADTQYF. DNA for the CDR3: TGCAGTGCTACGGTCTTTGGGGAAGGAGTCGCAGATACGCAGTATTTT.

The V call is TRBV5-1, the J call TRBJ2-3, with D possibly being TRBD1 (6 bases). Germline-derived CDR1 and CDR2 are SGHRS and YFSETQ. The CDR3 sequence is 16 residues long. With 2 bases removed from V and 0 bases from J, the gap between germline ends came to 13 bases. Here the CDR3 reads CASSFLGARSTDTQYF. CDR3 DNA sequence: TGCGCCAGCAGCTTCTTGGGGGCGCGAAGCACAGATACGCAGTATTTT.

Only a few counts were recorded for this clonotype. The rearrangement links TRBV6-5 to TRBJ1-2; D remains unclear. The germline V gene has CDR1 MNHEY and CDR2 SVGAGI. The V end was cut by 3 bases, the J end by 4 bases, with 9 bases between. The CDR3 has 13 amino acids. The CDR3 is CASSYTSGYGYTF. CDR3 sequence (DNA): TGTGCCAGCAGTTATACATCCGGCTATGGCTACACCTTC.

This chain joins TRBV9 and TRBJ1-2; 7 nucleotides agree with TRBD1. In germline, CDR1 is SGDLS, CDR2 YYNGEE. V gave up 3 bases and J gave up 8 bases; unmatched junction bases: 10. CDR3 length equals 14 residues. CDR3 protein: CASSEGQTRWGYTF. In DNA, the CDR3 is TGTGCCAGCAGCGAGGGACAGACTAGGTGGGGCTACACCTTC. Complete variable domain (other parts from reference TRBV9 and TRBJ1-2): DSGVTQTPKHLITATGQRVTLRCSPRSGDLSVYWYQQSLDQGLQFLIQYYNGEERAKGNILERFSAQQFPDLHSELNLSSLELGDSALYFCASSEGQTRWGYTFGSGTRLTVV.

This CDR3 reads CASSLSRDRGLSEQFF. In DNA, the CDR3 is TGTGCCAGCAGCTTGAGCCGGGACAGGGGTTTGAGTGAGCAGTTCTTC. J is TRBJ2-1 and V is TRBV7-2, with 10 bases identical to TRBD1. The CDR3 extends over 16 amino acids. The germline V gene has CDR1 SGHTA and CDR2 FQGNSA. V lost 3 bases to trimming and J lost 9 bases; unmatched junction nucleotides: 11.

This sequence joins TRBV7-2 and TRBJ2-1; tentatively, D is TRBD2 (6 bases). Deletions cut 1 base from V and 9 bases from J, with 16 bases between. Per germline, CDR1 SGHTA and CDR2 FQGNSA. The CDR3 is made up of 15 amino acids. Here the CDR3 reads CASSLEWRRGGEQFF. DNA for the CDR3: TGTGCCAGCAGCTTAGAGTGGCGACGGGGAGGTGAGCAGTTCTTC.

This chain connects TRBV7-9 to TRBJ2-3; D might be TRBD2 (5 bases). The CDR3 spans 15 residues. V was shortened by 2 bases and J by 2 bases, with 11 bases between the two germline ends. CDR1 SEHNR and CDR2 FQNEAQ come from the germline V gene (reference sequence). The CDR3 DNA sequence: TGTGCCAGCAGCTTACGGCAGCGGATCACAGATACGCAGTATTTT. This encodes CASSLRQRITDTQYF.

The rearrangement uses TRBV4-1 and TRBJ2-3; 8 bases agree with TRBD2. Germline V gene sequence: CDR1 MGHRA, CDR2 YSYEKL. Losses at the gene ends were 0 bases for V and 5 bases for J; bases not matched to a gene: 7. This CDR3 is 16 amino acids long. CDR3 loop: CASSQDAAGGLDTQYF. The CDR3 DNA sequence: TGCGCCAGCAGCCAAGATGCCGCGGGGGGTTTAGATACGCAGTATTTT.

The CDR3 is CASRRVNTEAFF. CDR3 DNA sequence: TGTGCCAGCCGGAGGGTTAACACTGAAGCTTTCTTT. This chain connects TRBV12-3 or TRBV12-4 to TRBJ1-1; no clear D gene. The germline V and J ends were trimmed by 8 bases and 2 bases, with 9 bases remaining between them. The CDR3 extends over 12 amino acids.

This clonotype was counted a few times. The rearrangement uses TRBV12-3 or TRBV12-4 and TRBJ2-2, with 8 positions matching TRBD2. Trimming removed 10 bases from V and 4 bases from J; junction bases left unmatched: 8. The CDR3 is made up of 14 amino acids. The CDR3 DNA follows: TGTGCCACCCTACCGGGACTAGTCACCGGGGAGCTGTTTTTT. Translation gives CATLPGLVTGELFF.

This clonotype was seen ten or more times. The CDR3: CASSLDLAGVGEQYF. The CDR3 DNA reads as TGTGCCAGCAGTTTGGATCTAGCGGGAGTCGGCGAGCAGTACTTC. The chain has TRBV12-3 or TRBV12-4 and TRBJ2-7; 10 bases agree with TRBD2. The CDR3 runs 15 residues. V gave up 3 bases and J gave up 6 bases; unmatched junction bases: 8.

The rearrangement uses TRBV7-2 and TRBJ2-2; no clear D gene. The V end was cut by 4 bases, the J end by 6 bases, with 12 bases between. There are 14 residues in the CDR3. Germline CDR1 and CDR2: SGHTA and FQGNSA. CDR3 sequence: CASSSGSSAGELFF. The CDR3 nucleotides are TGTGCCAGCAGCTCTGGATCTTCTGCCGGGGAGCTGTTTTTT.

CDR3 nucleotide sequence: TGTGCCAGCAGGGTACGGGCCCGAGAGACCCAGTACTTC. This sequence encodes CASRVRARETQYF. V gene TRBV6-2 or TRBV6-3 combines with J gene TRBJ2-5; D is ambiguous. The germline V and J ends were trimmed by 6 bases and 4 bases, with 12 bases remaining between them. The CDR3 contains 13 residues. In germline, CDR1 is MNHEY, CDR2 SVGEGT.

The rearrangement uses TRBV19 and TRBJ1-1; no reliable D call. The CDR3 consists of 15 residues. The V end lost 6 bases, the J end lost 0 bases, and 14 bases lay between the germline ends. The germline V gene encodes CDR1 LNHDA and CDR2 SQIVND (reference sequence). This chain's CDR3 is CASSPREGLNTEAFF. The CDR3 coding sequence is TGTGCCAGTAGCCCTCGGGAAGGGTTGAACACTGAAGCTTTCTTT.

The chain couples TRBV7-2 to TRBJ1-5; possibly TRBD1 for D (5 bases). The CDR3 is made up of 13 amino acids. Trimming cost V 5 bases and J 11 bases, with 16 bases left between them. CDR1 is SGHTA, CDR2 FQGNSA, per germline. The CDR3 DNA is TGTGCCAGCAGCAGTACAGGATGGGGGACCCAGCATTTT. Its translation is CASSSTGWGTQHF.

The chain joins TRBV10-3 to TRBJ2-7, with 11 bases matching TRBD1. Germline CDR1 is ENHRY and CDR2 is SYGVKD. The J segment lost 3 bases and the V segment lost 2 bases, leaving 3 bases of the junction unmatched. The CDR3 is 15 amino acids. CDR3 coding DNA: TGTGCCATCAGTGAGAAGGGACAGGGGGGCTACGAGCAGTACTTC. Residues: CAISEKGQGGYEQYF.

The gene calls are TRBV24-1 and TRBJ2-3; possibly TRBD1 for D (5 bases). Trimming took off 9 bases at V and 2 bases at J, with 11 bases between the two ends. This CDR3 is 13 amino acids long. Germline CDR1 reads KGHDR; CDR2 reads SFDVKD. CDR3 DNA sequence: TGTGCCACCGCCCAAGGGGCCACAGATACGCAGTATTTT. Translation gives CATAQGATDTQYF.

This clonotype occurred many times. The chain combines TRBV20-1 with TRBJ2-1; TRBD1 matches 11 bases. This CDR3 comprises 14 residues. CDR1 DFQATT and CDR2 SNEGSKA come from the germline V gene (reference sequence). V shed 5 bases and J 2 bases; nucleotides not matched to a gene: 2. The CDR3 sequence is CSAAGQGAYNEQFF. The CDR3 region has the DNA TGCAGTGCTGCGGGACAGGGGGCCTACAATGAGCAGTTCTTC.

The chain carries TRBV3-1 and TRBJ1-1, with D unclear. This CDR3 spans 14 amino acids. Germline values: CDR1 LGHDT, CDR2 YNNKEL (reference sequence). Trimming took off 4 bases at V and 6 bases at J, with 15 bases between the two ends. CDR3 coding DNA: TGTGCCAGCAGCCCGAGCTGGGCCCACCCTGAAGCTTTCTTT. Encoded protein: CASSPSWAHPEAFF.

This clonotype was recorded many times. V usage is TRBV5-1 and J usage is TRBJ2-5; 8 nucleotides match TRBD1. The J segment lost 4 bases and the V segment lost 3 bases, leaving 5 bases of the junction unmatched. The CDR3 covers 14 residues. Per germline, CDR1 SGHRS and CDR2 YFSETQ. CDR3 nucleotide sequence: TGCGCCAGCAGCTCCGGGACAGGAGGAGAGACCCAGTACTTC. Amino acid sequence: CASSSGTGGETQYF.

The chain recombines TRBV10-3 with TRBJ2-1; tentatively, D is TRBD2 (5 bases). From germline, CDR1 is ENHRY and CDR2 SYGVKD. The germline V and J ends were trimmed by 0 bases and 10 bases, with 22 bases remaining between them. The CDR3 contains 17 residues. Written as DNA, the CDR3 is TGTGCCATCAGTGAGTCTAGTACAGAGACAATGAAGCGGGAGCAGTTCTTC. Translation gives CAISESSTETMKREQFF.

As concerns this clonotype: Since a much larger clone is just one base distant, this may be a read error. This chain connects TRBV7-9 to TRBJ2-1, with 11 bases matching TRBD2. Germline-derived CDR1 and CDR2 are SEHNR and FQNEAQ (reference sequence). The CDR3 is 16 amino acids. Here the CDR3 reads CASSLLLAGDRNGQFF. Written as DNA, the CDR3 is TGTGCCAGCAGCTTACTACTAGCGGGAGACAGGAATGGGCAGTTCTTC. Variable domain in full (rest from reference TRBV7-9 and TRBJ2-1): DTGVSQNPRHKITKRGQNVTFRCDPISEHNRLYWYRQTLGQGPEFLTYFQNEAQLEKSRLLSDRFSAERPKGSFSTLEIQRTEQGDSAMYLCASSLLLAGDRNGQFFGPGTRLTVL.

This clonotype has only a few counts. The chain uses TRBV29-1 and TRBJ1-2, with 8 nucleotides matching TRBD1. Trimming at V came to 6 bases and at J to 3 bases, leaving 12 bases not matched to a gene. This CDR3 region has 15 residues. CDR1 SQVTM and CDR2 ANQGSEA come from the germline V gene. The CDR3 nucleotides are TGCAGCGTGTTGACAGGGGAAGCTTTCTACTATGGCTACACCTTC. This encodes CSVLTGEAFYYGYTF.

CDR3 residues: CASSPPSVNTEAFF. CDR3 nucleotide sequence: TGTGCCAGCTCACCACCCTCCGTGAACACTGAAGCTTTCTTT. The chain links TRBV18 to TRBJ1-1; unclear D gene. CDR1 is KGHSH, CDR2 LQKENI, per germline. Trimming left V 0 bases short and J 0 bases short, with 5 bases between. The CDR3 sequence is 14 residues long.

The chain is built from TRBV20-1 and TRBJ2-7; TRBD1 agrees at 8 bases. CDR3 length: 16 amino acids. With 2 bases clipped from V and 3 bases from J, the junction kept 12 bases outside the gene matches. Germline V CDR1 and CDR2: DFQATT, SNEGSKA (reference sequence). CDR3 protein: CSARYLRTGRYYEQYF. The DNA for the CDR3 is TGCAGTGCTAGATATTTACGGACAGGGAGATACTACGAGCAGTACTTC.